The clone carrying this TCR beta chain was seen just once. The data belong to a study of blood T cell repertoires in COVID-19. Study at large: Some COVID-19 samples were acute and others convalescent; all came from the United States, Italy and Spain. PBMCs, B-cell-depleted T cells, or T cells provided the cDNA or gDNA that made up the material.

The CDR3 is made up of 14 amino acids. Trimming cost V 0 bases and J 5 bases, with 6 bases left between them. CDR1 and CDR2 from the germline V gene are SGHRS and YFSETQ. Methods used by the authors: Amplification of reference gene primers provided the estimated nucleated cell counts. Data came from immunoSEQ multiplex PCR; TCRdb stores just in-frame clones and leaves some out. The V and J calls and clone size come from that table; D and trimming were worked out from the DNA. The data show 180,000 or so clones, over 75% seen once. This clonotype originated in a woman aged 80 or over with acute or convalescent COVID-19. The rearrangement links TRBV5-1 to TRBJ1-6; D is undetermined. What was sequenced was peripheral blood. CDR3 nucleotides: TGCGCCAGCAGCTTGGCCGCGGATAATTCACCCCTCCACTTT. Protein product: CASSLAADNSPLHF.